This TCR beta chain is from a study of tumor and adjacent non-tumor tissue in lung cancer. The template was RNA from unsorted bulk tissue. This non-tumor lung sample came from over 3 cm beyond the tumor edge. The library came from three nested PCR rounds adapted from ARM-PCR protocols. TCRdb passed the multiplex PCR reads through MiXCR, listing each CDR3 protein once. The sample yields 50,000 to 70,000 distinct CDR3 sequences, around two thirds seen once. The CDR3 covers 14 residues. The germline V gene has CDR1 SNHLY and CDR2 FYNNEI. The origin of this receptor is an older man with non-small cell lung cancer. The sample was distant non-tumor lung tissue. The J gene is TRBJ2-1, the V gene TRBV2, with TRBD1 matching over 7 bases. The DNA for the CDR3 is TGTGTCAGACAGGGACGGGGACCGGTGGATGAGCAGTTCTTC. The encoded protein is CVRQGRGPVDEQFF.